This TCR beta chain came from a study of blood T cell repertoires in COVID-19 (TCRdb year 2020). About the investigation overall: Collaborator samples came from the United States, Italy and Spain and covered acute and convalescent phases of COVID-19. The repertoires were released in a freely available public database meant as a resource for research on the immune response to SARS-CoV-2. Where available, HLA class I and class II types were obtained from metadata supplied by the sample provider rather than from assay-based typing. The material from the prospective study consisted of cDNA or gDNA derived from T cells, B-cell-depleted T cells, or PBMCs. Subjects who had been exposed to COVID-19, were actively infected with it, or had recovered from it provided the deeply sampled blood TCRbeta repertoires that made up the dataset. Nearly every sample came with metadata listing a de-identified subject ID, COVID-19 status, age in years and sex. Samples came from the ongoing ImmuneRACE study (first 160 participants) plus 1,254 subjects from 6 global collaborators. What the work shows at the level of the full study, not this receptor alone: The quantity of clinical and demographic metadata differed by source and by participant and was supplied without curation.

The collaborating institutions used their own protocols to collect whole blood in K2EDTA tubes. Collaborator samples were shipped for TCRbeta analysis as frozen whole blood, isolated PBMCs, or DNA extracted from either sample type. The immunoSEQ Assay, a bias-controlled multiplex PCR, was used to amplify TCRbeta CDR3 regions from genomic DNA. On the authors' methods: The number of nucleated cells in each sample was estimated from the amplification of reference gene primers within the assay. To quantify the absolute abundance of each unique TCRbeta CDR3 rearrangement, sequence reads were collapsed and filtered. For each sample, productive Simpson clonality was calculated by taking the square root of Simpson's diversity index across productive rearrangements. TCRdb took over this immuneACCESS table, retaining in-frame rearrangements with V and J assigned. Such tables are incomplete; in checked studies, under half of the missing clones stem from an unresolved V gene, and the remainder is unexplained. The DNA gave D and trimming, while V, J and clone size come from that table. The table for this sample lists roughly 73,000 clones; 75% to 90% of them were counted only once. Jointly, the top ten make up 8.9% of the sample.

As regards this clone: No antigen is known for it. One base away there is no much larger clone; base qualities are not given.

Input material: peripheral blood. The source is an elderly man with acute or convalescent COVID-19.

In nucleotide form, the sequence is TGTGCCAGCAGCTTAACCGGGACCCAGTACTTC. Translated, it reads CASSLTGTQYF. The V and J genes are TRBV7-9 and TRBJ2-5; no D gene is confidently identified. V and J are truncated by 2 bases and 7 bases respectively, leaving an intervening sequence of 5 bases. Including cysteine and phenylalanine, the CDR3 has 11 amino acids. The read is trimmed to its CDR3 DNA, 33 bases read in frame from base 1. For CDR1 and CDR2, the germline V gene (reference sequence) lists SEHNR and FQNEAQ.